The sequence of this T cell receptor (beta chain) was determined in a study of blood T cell repertoires in COVID-19. Whole-study context: The analysed material was cDNA or gDNA that came from T cells, B-cell-depleted T cells, or PBMCs.

V lost 0 bases, J lost 1 base, and 5 bases lay in between. The V gene's germline CDR1 is SGHRS and CDR2 YFSETQ. This CDR3 is built from 14 residues. The repertoire was sequenced with immunoSEQ multiplex PCR; TCRdb's copy has only in-frame clones and lacks some. Found here are more than 300,000 clones, approximately 90% of them singletons; the top ten hold approximately 6%. The participants were between about 18 and 90 years old and came from about two dozen US areas. The clonotype originates from a woman in her thirties who had recovered from COVID-19. This chain connects TRBV5-1 to TRBJ2-4; D not certain. Sequencing input: PBMCs or T cells enriched from blood (not recorded which). CDR3 residues: CASSLGHAKNIQYF. Here the CDR3 DNA reads TGCGCCAGCAGCTTGGGTCATGCCAAAAACATTCAGTACTTC.